This entry describes one T cell receptor (beta chain). No antigen is known for it. No clone much larger than this one lies a single base away; base qualities are absent. From the cysteine through the phenylalanine, the CDR3 covers 14 amino acids. Just the 42-base CDR3 DNA is kept, in frame starting at base 1. V ends up 5 bases short and J 8 bases short, with an unmatched junction base count of 7. CDR1 and CDR2 were assigned from the germline V gene as SNHLY and FYNNEI. The data were obtained in a study of cytomegalovirus exposure and HLA in healthy donors (dated by TCRdb to 2017 to 2019). Regarding the research as a whole: According to an earlier analysis of several hundred of the donors, 200 million or so T cells yielded 100 million or so unique TCR beta sequences and around 300 Gb of sequence data. To predict cytomegalovirus infection status, the study brought together high-throughput TCR immunosequencing, statistical association of individual TCRs with disease status, and machine learning. Because of strong linkage in the cohort, a handful of DR-DQ haplotypes were treated as single units for association and clustering. Donor age, sex, ethnicity and CMV serostatus were compiled alongside the repertoire data. In an earlier analysis of several hundred of the donors, high-throughput TCR beta sequencing was used to judge whether each TCR beta V gene segment behaved as functional or pseudogenic. Approximately 310 gigabases of sequencing data and 78 million or so unique TCR sequences were included in an early release covering around 650 HLA-typed donors. A later analysis re-analyzed previously published TCR beta repertoires from 666 donors and added high-resolution HLA genotyping to study TCR occurrence patterns. Among the 398 genotyped donors, around 81% belonged to the genetic ancestry cluster associated with self-reported Caucasian donors. The study profiled the T cell repertoires of hundreds of subjects by immunosequencing and related them to cytomegalovirus serostatus. Along with the approximately 700-subject first cohort, a separate validation cohort of over a hundred different subjects was used. The study aimed to test whether cataloging public T cell receptors could reveal signatures of past pathogen exposure. Every repertoire in the discovery cohort had been generated on one and the same sequencing platform. Rather than drawing on any new phenotypic data, the later analysis identified candidate immune exposures from TCR beta sequences and the way those sequences occurred across donors. The number of typed donors differed by locus: roughly 629-630 for A, B, C, DRB1 and DQB1; 500 to 550 for DQA1; some 610 for DPA1; and 450 to 480 for DPB1. Both class I and class II loci were covered by HLA typing, at four-digit resolution. In a later genetic analysis, genome-wide SNP genotypes for about 65% of the 666 donors were used, and that subset was treated as a discovery cohort. Across approximately 400 genotyped donors of the cohort, an average of about 240,000 unique TCR beta nucleotide sequences per donor were sequenced, and approximately 17% of those sequences were non-productive.

The cohort consisted of approximately 670 healthy bone marrow donors. Cohort members were all nominally healthy when sampled, although unrecorded immune exposures were likely present. The donor tested CMV seronegative, placing the donor among the 350 or so seronegative members of the cohort. Each donor provided a peripheral blood sample, and peripheral blood mononuclear cells were used for TCR beta sequencing. Genomic DNA extraction from the blood cell samples was performed with the Qiagen DNeasy Blood Extraction Kit. Libraries were constructed by the immunoSEQ multiplex PCR assay. The multiplex PCR relied on a mix of 60 forward primers for TCR Vbeta segments and 13 reverse primers for TCR Jbeta segments. Amplification of the CDR3 region of rearranged TCR beta genes was performed with a multiplex PCR assay on genomic DNA. The Illumina HiSeq System was used to sequence the amplified TCR beta libraries as 87-base-pair reads. As for the original processing: A later analysis tallied around 80 million unique TCR beta chains across the approximately 670 repertoires, and 10 million to 11 million of those chains were shared by two or more donors. To remove PCR and sequencing errors, raw reads were error-corrected and collapsed into unique sequences using a nearest-neighbor algorithm that merged closely related sequences. To assign V, D and J gene segments, CDR3 sequences were aligned to IMGT reference sequences. For a sequence to be retained, at least a six-nucleotide match to both a V gene segment and a J gene segment was required. Rearrangements were called productive when the CDR3 lacked stop codons and stayed in frame with V and J; all others were non-productive. CDR3 was defined by IMGT convention, running from the second conserved V-encoded cysteine to the conserved J-encoded phenylalanine. Sequences without an unambiguous match to a single V gene segment were excluded from the earlier analysis of about 630 of the donors. In an earlier analysis of more than 500 of the donors, a V segment was called functional when productive rearrangements were above 56.7%, and segregating when the standard deviation between donors exceeded 5%. A statistical classification framework was built to diagnose cytomegalovirus status from the catalog of TCR beta chain sequences. A later analysis assigned V and J genes by comparing TCR nucleotide sequences with IMGT/GENE-DB human TR gene sequences. In a later analysis, CDR3 sequences and most-parsimonious VDJ recombination scenarios were assigned using the TCRdist pipeline. In a later analysis, every TCR beta chain was defined by the combination of its CDR3 amino acid sequence and its V-gene family, and reads without a unique V-gene family were dropped. A later analysis removed roughly 590 highly shared, low-generation-probability nucleotide sequences to deal with suspected cross-contamination and a sequencing artifact. For each public chain, a later analysis derived a clonal expansion index from normalized ranks of inferred template counts within each repertoire. In a later analysis, generation probabilities were computed with a VDJ recombination model fitted to out-of-frame rearrangements, and the resulting probabilities were checked against IGoR. In a later analysis, TCR-TCR, TCR-HLA and TCR-CMV co-occurrence was scored with hypergeometric tests, and a repertoire-size bias correction was applied to TCR pairs. A later analysis estimated false discovery rates by permuting HLA or CMV assignments 20 times. In a later analysis, co-occurring TCRs were grouped using DBSCAN, and TCRdist sequence similarity was added for clustering within HLA-allele-positive subsets. For co-occurrence clustering, repertoires with fewer than 30,000 or more than 120,000 public chains were excluded, along with five repertoires with anomalous nucleotide sharing. The source is immuneACCESS, and TCRdb retained only in-frame sequences with V and J called. Part of the clones is not carried over; for the studies checked, unresolved V genes explain less than half of this, and the remainder is unexplained. The DNA was the basis for D and trimming; V, J and clone size are from that table. The sample has under 200,000 clones on record, around 76% of them singletons. The leading ten clones occupy about 1.3% of the sample.

Results and caveats for the whole study, not just this receptor: A later analysis found that HLA-associated TCR beta chains were more clonally expanded and had lower generation probabilities than equally common non-associated chains. Assigning TCR associations to individual alleles was difficult when HLA alleles, especially DR and DQ, strongly co-occurred. According to a later analysis, most CMV-associated TCR beta chains appeared to be HLA-restricted, and the HLA associations seemed to be driven largely by CMV exposure. In a later analysis, TCR association rates were found to vary across HLA loci, with the most associated TCRs seen for DRB1 alleles and the fewest for HLA-C alleles. The authors suggested that the approach could potentially be generalized to other disease states and immunological phenotypes. In a later genetic analysis, a missense DCLRE1C variant was associated with V-gene and J-gene trimming of TCR beta chains, and the association was replicated in an independent cohort. In the study, approximately 160 TCR beta chains were listed as associated with cytomegalovirus. Because the 87-base-pair reads could not distinguish some IMGT-functional V segments, including TRBV6-2 and TRBV6-3, those segments were excluded. A cluster of highly shared sequence variants was judged likely to be a technical artifact of the sequencing pipeline. Roughly uniform sequencing depth across donors was assumed in presence/absence analyses, although this assumption may not hold. Linkage disequilibrium might explain the correlated functional status among segregating V segments, but an unknown experimental factor could not be excluded. CMV serostatus was the only immune exposure information available for the cohort. A few of the identified cytomegalovirus-associated TCR beta chains were confirmed in vitro to be specific for cytomegalovirus antigens. A later genetic analysis reported fewer N-insertions in productive TCRs among donors in an Asian-associated ancestry cluster than the approximately 670-donor mean. Cytomegalovirus status was reported to be diagnosed by the classifier with high specificity and sensitivity in both the original and validation cohorts. Because counts were too low, some 16 rarely observed V segments, including chromosome 9 orphons, were excluded from the earlier analysis of several hundred of the donors. While some public TCRs were present in many individuals, most TCR sequences turned up only very rarely across donors. This cohort had only TCR beta chains sequenced, and the lack of alpha or paired-chain data limited which features could be detected. Specific HLA alleles were associated with 15,000 to 20,000 TCR beta sequences at a false discovery rate of 0.05 in a later analysis. Because HLA typing was missing for some donors at each locus, association tests included only the typed subset. A further reported finding was that TCR beta sequences accurately predicted the HLA-A and HLA-B alleles for most subjects in the first cohort. Broadly in line with IMGT annotations, most TCR beta V segments showed up in productive rearrangements about 90% or about 30% of the time in an earlier analysis of around 600 of the donors. A later analysis reported that several top co-occurrence clusters appeared linked to parvovirus B19, influenza, CMV and Epstein-Barr virus.

The specimen sequenced was PBMCs. The sequence came from a man between 60 and 75 years old in good health and CMV-seronegative. The V and J segments used are TRBV2 and TRBJ1-4, and 8 junction bases match TRBD1. At the DNA level, the sequence is TGTGCCAGCAGTTTTCAGGGGGCCAAGGAAAAACTGTTTTTT. This sequence encodes CASSFQGAKEKLFF. The full variable domain, with segments outside the CDR3 supplied by the reference TRBV2 and TRBJ1-4 proteins, appears as EPEVTQTPSHQVTQMGQEVILRCVPISNHLYFYWYRQILGQKVEFLVSFYNNEISEKSEIFDDQFSVERPDGSNFTLKIRSTKLEDSAMYFCASSFQGAKEKLFFGSGTQLSVL.